Following are 30 T cell receptor beta chains from one sample sequenced in a study of metastatic and nonmetastatic thyroid tumors. No patient had received any treatment before thyroid surgery. TCRdb ran MiXCR on the PCR reads. Altogether roughly 20,000 clones are present, over 20% being singletons, with the ten largest covering 8.1%. Sequencing was carried out using adjacent normal tissue. All receptors derive from a female donor with papillary thyroid cancer or a benign thyroid nodule (not recorded which). Some clones in this sample may be carry-over from other donors' samples.

The J gene is TRBJ2-5, the V gene TRBV7-3, with a weak D call TRBD1 (7 bases). This CDR3 is 15 amino acids long. CDR1 SGHTA and CDR2 FQGTGA come from the germline V gene. DNA of the CDR3: TGTGCTAGCGGCTTAAACAGGGGCAGTGGTGAGACCCAGTACTTC. Its protein is CASGLNRGSGETQYF. Drawing the rest from reference TRBV7-3 and TRBJ2-5, the complete variable domain is GAGVSQTPSNKVTEKGKYVELRCDPISGHTALYWYRQSLGQGPEFLIYFQGTGAADDSGLPNDRFFAVRPEGSVSTLKIQRTERGDSAVYLCASGLNRGSGETQYFGPGTRLLVL.

This clone was recorded at least ten times. DNA for the CDR3: TGTGCCAGCAGCCCACCTAGCGGGAGGGCCGGCGAGCAGTTCTTC. Protein product: CASSPPSGRAGEQFF. This rearrangement joins TRBV9 to TRBJ2-1; TRBD2 aligns across 12 bases. The V gene's germline CDR1 is SGDLS and CDR2 YYNGEE. CDR3 length: 15 residues. V was pared by 4 bases and J by 10 bases, with 9 bases of the junction left unmatched.

This chain uses TRBV6-1 with TRBJ1-6; possible D gene TRBD1, 6 bases. Germline CDR1 is MNHNS and CDR2 is SASEGT. The CDR3 runs 13 residues. The V end was cut by 6 bases, the J end by 5 bases, with 8 bases between. The CDR3 loop is CASRWDNNSPLHF. In DNA form, the CDR3 reads TGTGCCAGCAGGTGGGACAATAATTCACCCCTCCACTTT.

The sample holds a few counts of this clone. The chain employs TRBV7-3 and TRBJ1-2; no clear D. Trimming cost V 0 bases and J 5 bases, with 10 bases left between them. The CDR3 loop spans 14 amino acids. Germline-derived CDR1 and CDR2 are SGHTA and FQGTGA. CDR3 DNA sequence: TGTGCCAGCAGCTTAACCCCAAAAGGGTATGGCTACACCTTC. Its protein is CASSLTPKGYGYTF.

The gene calls are TRBV20-1 and TRBJ2-7; D might be TRBD2 (6 bases). The CDR3 is made up of 15 amino acids. Trimming pared 3 bases from V and 5 bases from J, leaving 20 bases between. Germline CDR1 is DFQATT and CDR2 is SNEGSKA (reference sequence). The CDR3 bases are TGCAGTGCTAGTAGCAAGCGGGTGAGGATAGACGAGCAGTACTTC. It codes for CSASSKRVRIDEQYF.

A few counts support this clone. The V gene is TRBV13, the J gene TRBJ2-6; no clear D gene. The germline V and J ends were trimmed by 2 bases and 2 bases, with 7 bases remaining between them. This CDR3 contains 15 residues. Germline CDR1 and CDR2: PRHDT and FYEKMQ (reference sequence). CDR3: CASSLTGPGANVLTF. The CDR3 region has the DNA TGTGCCAGCAGCTTAACCGGGCCTGGGGCCAACGTCCTGACTTTC.

This clone has just a few counts. This sample also contains other DNA sequences that code for the same CDR3. This rearrangement joins TRBV6-1 to TRBJ1-2; perhaps TRBD1 as D (6 bases). Germline CDR1 and CDR2: MNHNS and SASEGT. CDR3 length equals 13 residues. V was shortened by 6 bases and J by 1 base, with 9 bases between the two germline ends. CDR3 sequence: CASRQGFNYGYTF. In DNA form, the CDR3 reads TGTGCCAGCAGACAGGGATTTAACTATGGCTACACCTTC.

The V call is TRBV11-1, the J call TRBJ1-6, with D possibly matching TRBD1 (5 bases). V lost 1 base to trimming and J lost 8 bases, with 15 bases between them. CDR3 size: 16 residues. Germline CDR1 and CDR2: SGHAT and FQDESV (reference sequence). The CDR3 loop is CASSLGVGKGDSPLHF. The DNA of the CDR3 is TGTGCCAGCAGCTTAGGGGTTGGGAAAGGGGATTCACCCCTCCACTTT.

The chain has TRBV6-2 or TRBV6-3 and TRBJ2-5; D may be TRBD1 (6 bases). Trimming took 4 bases from V and 7 from J, leaving 16 bases between them. Germline values: CDR1 MNHEY, CDR2 SVGEGT. This CDR3 has 14 amino acids. DNA of the CDR3: TGTGCCAGCAGTTCACTCGGACAGAGGGGGACCCAGTACTTC. Amino acids: CASSSLGQRGTQYF.

This clone has more than one count but fewer than ten. This sequence joins TRBV5-1 and TRBJ2-3; TRBD2 is a possible D gene (6 bases). CDR3 length equals 17 residues. Per the germline V gene, CDR1 is SGHRS and CDR2 is YFSETQ. V was trimmed by 3 bases and J by 0 bases, leaving 17 bases between them. CDR3 in DNA: TGCGCCAGCAGCTCGGCACTTAGCGGTTATAGCACAGATACGCAGTATTTT. Its protein product is CASSSALSGYSTDTQYF.

The V call is TRBV10-2, the J call TRBJ2-3; the D gene is possibly TRBD2 (5 bases). The germline V gene encodes CDR1 WSHSY and CDR2 SAAADI. This CDR3 is built from 16 residues. The V end lost 1 base, the J end lost 7 bases, and 18 bases lay between the germline ends. The CDR3: CASSEYTERARHTQYF. The CDR3 DNA sequence: TGCGCCAGCAGTGAGTACACCGAGAGGGCCAGGCATACGCAGTATTTT.

Comment on this clone: Its ends do not fully match the called genes, so a read error is possible. This chain joins TRBV5-1 and TRBJ1-2; D unclear. CDR1 is SGHRS, CDR2 YFSETQ, per germline. The CDR3 totals 13 residues. The CDR3 sequence: CASSLAGPRGYAF. The CDR3 DNA follows: TGCGCAAGCAGCTTGGCAGGACCACGGGGTTACGCCTTC.

This clone was found a few times. The chain links TRBV6-1 to TRBJ1-3; 7 bases map to TRBD1. The CDR3 totals 15 residues. Germline V gene sequence: CDR1 MNHNS, CDR2 SASEGT. V shed 1 base and J 4 bases; nucleotides not matched to a gene: 4. The CDR3 protein is CASSEETGAGNTIYF. CDR3 sequence (DNA): TGTGCCAGCAGTGAAGAAACAGGGGCAGGAAACACCATATATTTT.

Note on this clone: A read error may account for a junction end that differs from germline. The chain has TRBV6-1 and TRBJ1-6; tentative D call: TRBD1 (6 bases). This CDR3 spans 13 amino acids. Per the germline V gene, CDR1 is MNHNS and CDR2 is SASEGT. The CDR3: CARSDRYNSPLHF. The CDR3 coding sequence is TGTGCCAGGAGTGACAGGTATAATTCACCCCTACACTTT.

J is TRBJ1-1 and V is TRBV7-9; D gene unclear. Germline V CDR1 and CDR2: SEHNR, FQNEAQ (reference sequence). V was trimmed by 1 base and J by 4 bases, leaving 10 bases between them. The CDR3 spans 14 residues. The CDR3 coding sequence is TGTGCCAGCAGCTTAGAAGGGTTGATCACTGAAGCTTTCTTT. Its translation: CASSLEGLITEAFF.

There are a few counts of this clone. V gene TRBV2 combines with J gene TRBJ2-1; D assignment may be TRBD1 or TRBD2 (5 bases each). Trimming pared 5 bases from V and 8 bases from J, leaving 13 bases between. This CDR3 contains 13 residues. Germline loops: CDR1 SNHLY, CDR2 FYNNEI. Here the CDR3 reads CASSSRRDDEQFF. The DNA of the CDR3 is TGTGCCAGCAGTTCGCGCAGGGACGATGAGCAGTTCTTC.

This clone was picked up a small number of times. A much larger clone differs by one base, so this may be a read error. The V call is TRBV2, the J call TRBJ1-4; the D gene is possibly TRBD1 (5 bases). The CDR3 has 13 amino acids. Germline V CDR1 and CDR2: SNHLY, FYNNEI. Written as DNA, the CDR3 is TGTGCCAGCTGTGAAACGGGGGGAGAAGAACTGTTTTTT. Translation: CASCETGGEELFF.

The V call is TRBV6-1, the J call TRBJ1-1; D not certain. This CDR3 comprises 13 residues. V was cut by 10 bases and J by 0 bases, with 12 bases left in between. Germline V gene sequence: CDR1 MNHNS, CDR2 SASEGT. CDR3 region: CATRTVMNTEAFF. Here the CDR3 DNA reads TGTGCCACCCGGACGGTAATGAACACTGAAGCTTTCTTT.

This rearrangement joins TRBV27 to TRBJ2-5, with a weak D call TRBD2 (5 bases). In germline, CDR1 is MNHEY, CDR2 SMNVEV (reference sequence). The CDR3 totals 14 residues. With 3 bases removed from V and 4 bases from J, the gap between germline ends came to 12 bases. The CDR3 bases are TGTGCCAGCAGTTTTACGGGGAGCAGAGAGACCCAGTACTTC. Protein product: CASSFTGSRETQYF.

In its sample, this clone was seen many times. A much larger clonotype is one base distant, so this may be a read error. The gene calls are TRBV6-6 and TRBJ1-4, with a tentative D call TRBD1 (5 bases). Looked up from germline, CDR1 is MNHNY and CDR2 is SVGAGI (reference sequence). CDR3 length equals 15 residues. CDR3 in amino acids: CASSHSGGINEKLFF. In DNA form, the CDR3 reads TGTGCCAGCAGTCACTCCGGGGGAATAAATGAAAAACTGTTTTTT.

With regard to this clone: An end of the junction differs from the germline gene, which may be a read error. This chain joins TRBV7-7 and TRBJ1-1, with TRBD1 identical over 7 bases. The CDR3 length is 14 residues. Germline lookup yields CDR1 SSHAT and CDR2 FNYEAQ (reference sequence). Written as DNA, the CDR3 is TGTGCTAGCAGCCCCCGACAGGGAGGCACTGAAGCTTTCTTT. Protein: CASSPRQGGTEAFF.

By sample share, this clone is medium-sized. The chain carries TRBV20-1 and TRBJ2-3; perhaps TRBD2 as D (5 bases). The length of the CDR3 is 15 residues. Germline CDR1 reads DFQATT; CDR2 reads SNEGSKA (reference sequence). The V and J ends lost 3 bases and 2 bases respectively, with 15 bases between them. The CDR3 spells CSASSRGSYTDTQYF. In DNA form, the CDR3 reads TGCAGTGCTAGTTCCCGGGGTTCGTACACAGATACGCAGTATTTT.

The table lists this clone with a few counts. This rearrangement joins TRBV2 to TRBJ2-2, with D perhaps matching TRBD2 (6 bases). V was pared by 10 bases and J by 4 bases, with 16 bases between. Germline V gives CDR1 SNHLY, CDR2 FYNNEI. This CDR3 has 14 residues. CDR3 coding DNA: TGTGCCAACCAGGGTCGGGGAGGCACCGGGGAGCTGTTTTTT. Protein: CANQGRGGTGELFF.

The J gene is TRBJ1-5, the V gene TRBV6-1, with D unresolved. The CDR3 covers 14 residues. V lost 7 bases and J 3 bases, leaving 13 bases between the germline ends. CDR1 is MNHNS and CDR2 is SASEGT in the germline V gene. The CDR3 coding sequence is TGTGCCAGCAAACCGTTGACTATCAATCAGCCCCAGCATTTT. Translated, it gives CASKPLTINQPQHF.

This clone was recorded many times. The V call is TRBV5-1, the J call TRBJ2-3, with TRBD2 as a possible D gene (6 bases). With 5 bases removed from V and 1 base from J, the gap between germline ends came to 20 bases. There are 17 residues in the CDR3. Germline CDR1 SGHRS, CDR2 YFSETQ. The CDR3 protein is CASRISGGPGGTDTQYF. In DNA form, the CDR3 reads TGCGCCAGCAGGATTTCGGGCGGCCCGGGGGGCACAGATACGCAGTATTTT.

This clone has a count of ten or more. This chain connects TRBV5-6 to TRBJ1-5, with D unclear. Trimming stripped 0 bases from V and 4 bases from J, with 8 bases between. The CDR3 spans 14 residues. In germline, CDR1 is SGHDT, CDR2 YYEEEE. The CDR3 loop reads CASSLEAANQPQHF. The CDR3 DNA follows: TGTGCCAGCAGCTTGGAAGCAGCAAATCAGCCCCAGCATTTT.

The chain joins TRBV19 to TRBJ1-2; perhaps TRBD1 as D (5 bases). The V and J ends lost 3 bases and 2 bases respectively, with 10 bases between them. The CDR3 runs 14 residues. CDR1 LNHDA and CDR2 SQIVND come from the germline V gene (reference sequence). Here the CDR3 DNA reads TGTGCCAGTAGTATTTACGGGGGAAACTATGGCTACACCTTC. Translation: CASSIYGGNYGYTF.

The rearrangement joins TRBV27 to TRBJ1-1, with a weak D call TRBD1 (6 bases). V lost 3 bases and J 0 bases, leaving 11 bases between the germline ends. Germline assignment: CDR1 MNHEY and CDR2 SMNVEV (reference sequence). The CDR3 is made up of 15 amino acids. CDR3 in amino acids: CASSLTGNMNTEAFF. The CDR3 coding sequence is TGTGCCAGCAGTTTGACAGGCAACATGAACACTGAAGCTTTCTTT.

This clone was recorded at least ten times. The V call is TRBV6-5, the J call TRBJ2-3; 11 nucleotides line up with TRBD2. This CDR3 is 14 amino acids long. V lost 0 bases, J lost 12 bases, and 5 bases stayed unmatched. Germline V CDR1 and CDR2: MNHEY, SVGAGI. CDR3 nucleotides: TGTGCCAGCAGTTACTCTAGCGGGAGGGTTTTTCAGTATTTT. Translated, it gives CASSYSSGRVFQYF.

Judged by abundance, this clone is medium-sized. The rearrangement links TRBV20-1 to TRBJ2-3; a weak D match, TRBD1 (7 bases). Looked up from germline, CDR1 is DFQATT and CDR2 is SNEGSKA (reference sequence). CDR3 length: 15 residues. Trimming shortened V by 8 bases and J by 1 base, and 19 bases separated the two germline ends. The CDR3: CSITRGEDRTDTQYF. CDR3 nucleotides: TGCAGTATAACCAGGGGGGAGGACCGCACAGATACGCAGTATTTT.